The 26 T cell receptor beta chains below all came from one sample that was sequenced in a study of T cell responses to AZD1222 COVID-19 vaccine. Repertoires were generated with immunoSEQ multiplex PCR, while TCRdb's copy carries only in-frame clones and drops some. The repertoire holds around 120,000 clones, just over 85% seen once, with 17% in the top ten. The source material was peripheral blood, sampled 28 days after the second AZD1222 dose. The receptors stem from an adult who received the AZD1222 COVID-19 vaccine.

The chain employs TRBV7-8 and TRBJ1-2, with D unclear. The V and J ends lost 0 bases and 3 bases respectively, with 5 bases between them. CDR1 and CDR2 (germline): SGHVS, FQNEAQ. The CDR3 is 13 residues long. CDR3 protein: CASSLAPDYGYTF. The CDR3 coding sequence is TGTGCCAGCAGCTTAGCGCCGGACTATGGCTACACCTTC.

The chain is built from TRBV5-1 and TRBJ2-1; 8 bases agree with TRBD2. The CDR3 contains 16 residues. V trimming: 8 bases; J trimming: 0 bases; junction bases outside the gene matches: 10. Germline assignment: CDR1 SGHRS and CDR2 YFSETQ. CDR3 sequence: CASDSGKRSSYNEQFF. Written as DNA, the CDR3 is TGCGCCAGTGATAGCGGGAAAAGGAGCTCCTACAATGAGCAGTTCTTC.

The V call is TRBV7-8, the J call TRBJ1-6; 11 bases are shared with TRBD1. The CDR3 runs 16 residues. V trimming: 1 base; J trimming: 8 bases; junction bases outside the gene matches: 4. Looked up from germline, CDR1 is SGHVS and CDR2 is FQNEAQ. DNA of the CDR3: TGTGCCAGCAGCTTAGGGACAGGGGGCTGGGATTCACCCCTCCACTTT. Amino acid sequence: CASSLGTGGWDSPLHF.

The sample holds a few counts of this clone. This chain joins TRBV7-2 and TRBJ2-7; D gene uncertain. V lost 2 bases and J 6 bases, leaving 14 bases between the germline ends. The CDR3 is 14 residues long. Germline CDR1 is SGHTA and CDR2 is FQGNSA. The CDR3 region is CASSLSSRVSEQYF. CDR3 bases: TGTGCCAGCAGCTTATCCAGTAGGGTTTCCGAGCAGTACTTC. Drawing the rest from reference TRBV7-2 and TRBJ2-7, the complete variable domain is GAGVSQSPSNKVTEKGKDVELRCDPISGHTALYWYRQSLGQGLEFLIYFQGNSAPDKSGLPSDRFSAERTGGSVSTLTIQRTQQEDSAVYLCASSLSSRVSEQYFGPGTRLTVT.

This chain links TRBV3-1 (or the pseudogene TRBV3-2) with TRBJ1-2; 7 bases fit TRBD1. The germline gives CDR1 LGHDT, CDR2 YNNKEL (reference sequence). This CDR3 is 17 amino acids long. Trimming cost V 4 bases and J 4 bases; bases outside gene matches: 15. Here the CDR3 DNA reads TGTGCCAGCAGCCTAAGGGGACAGACCACTCGGGGCTATGGCTACACCTTC. This encodes CASSLRGQTTRGYGYTF.

This chain uses TRBV7-3 with TRBJ2-2; the D is unclear. Germline V CDR1 and CDR2: SGHTA, FQGTGA. With 5 bases removed from V and 7 bases from J, the gap between germline ends came to 14 bases. The CDR3 consists of 14 residues. CDR3 residues: CASSPRKTVGELFF. The DNA for the CDR3 is TGTGCCAGCAGCCCGCGTAAAACTGTCGGGGAGCTGTTTTTT.

The V and J genes are TRBV7-9 and TRBJ2-7, with D uncertain. Germline CDR1 reads SEHNR; CDR2 reads FQNEAQ (reference sequence). V lost 5 bases, J lost 2 bases, and 22 bases lay in between. This CDR3 contains 17 residues. CDR3 coding DNA: TGTGCCAGCAGCAAAACAAACCCCTGGAACCCCCCCTACGAGCAGTACTTC. Its translation: CASSKTNPWNPPYEQYF. The full variable domain, with the rest looked up from reference TRBV7-9 and TRBJ2-7, is DTGVSQNPRHKITKRGQNVTFRCDPISEHNRLYWYRQTLGQGPEFLTYFQNEAQLEKSRLLSDRFSAERPKGSFSTLEIQRTEQGDSAMYLCASSKTNPWNPPYEQYFGPGTRLTVT.

The gene calls are TRBV5-4 and TRBJ1-4, with D hard to call. Germline lookup yields CDR1 SGHNT and CDR2 YYREEE (reference sequence). V was cut by 2 bases and J by 4 bases, with 12 bases left in between. The CDR3 contains 15 residues. The CDR3 loop is CASSFKAGVNEKLFF. As DNA, the CDR3 is TGTGCCAGCAGCTTCAAGGCGGGAGTTAATGAAAAACTGTTTTTT. Full variable domain (missing parts from reference TRBV5-4 and TRBJ1-4): ETGVTQSPTHLIKTRGQQVTLRCSSQSGHNTVSWYQQALGQGPQFIFQYYREEENGRGNFPPRFSGLQFPNYSSELNVNALELDDSALYLCASSFKAGVNEKLFFGSGTQLSVL.

The V and J genes are TRBV27 and TRBJ2-5; either TRBD1 or TRBD2 may supply D (6 bases each). The CDR3 is 16 amino acids. V gave up 6 bases and J gave up 5 bases, with 22 bases separating them. From germline, CDR1 is MNHEY and CDR2 SMNVEV (reference sequence). The DNA of the CDR3 is TGTGCCAGCAGCACGCTAGGGGGGCAGCCGCTGGAGACCCAGTACTTC. Encoded protein: CASSTLGGQPLETQYF.

The chain links TRBV6-5 to TRBJ1-1, with a weak D call TRBD1 (5 bases). The ends were cut back, 0 bases at V and 0 bases at J, with 11 bases in the middle. Germline loops: CDR1 MNHEY, CDR2 SVGAGI. The CDR3 runs 16 residues. CDR3 amino acids: CASSYSVQGMNTEAFF. The CDR3 DNA sequence: TGTGCCAGCAGTTACTCTGTCCAGGGAATGAACACTGAAGCTTTCTTT.

The chain employs TRBV5-1 and TRBJ1-3; D remains ambiguous. From germline, CDR1 is SGHRS and CDR2 YFSETQ. The CDR3 runs to 14 residues. V lost 1 base and J 4 bases, leaving 9 bases between the germline ends. The CDR3 loop reads CASSLSGRGNTIYF. The DNA of the CDR3 is TGCGCCAGCAGCTTGTCGGGCCGGGGAAACACCATATATTTT.

This clone was seen only once. This chain connects TRBV3-1 (or the pseudogene TRBV3-2) to TRBJ1-5, with 11 bases aligning to TRBD1. The germline CDR1 and CDR2 sequences are LGHDT and YNNKEL (reference sequence). V lost 4 bases and J lost 9; bases outside the gene matches: 8. This CDR3 is 15 amino acids long. The CDR3 protein is CASSLGTGGYTPQHF. CDR3 bases: TGTGCCAGCAGCCTAGGGACAGGGGGGTATACGCCCCAGCATTTT.

This sequence joins TRBV9 and TRBJ1-2; D possibly corresponds to TRBD1 (5 bases). Germline CDR1 reads SGDLS; CDR2 reads YYNGEE. This CDR3 is built from 15 residues. Trimming took off 0 bases at V and 5 bases at J, with 14 bases between the two ends. CDR3 nucleotide sequence: TGTGCCAGCAGCGTAGCTTTAAAGGGGCCTTATGGCTACACCTTC. This encodes CASSVALKGPYGYTF.

The V gene is TRBV18, the J gene TRBJ1-2; D is possibly TRBD1 (6 bases). Germline-derived CDR1 and CDR2 are KGHSH and LQKENI. V dropped 6 bases and J dropped 7 bases, with 15 bases sitting between them. The CDR3 has 13 residues. CDR3 sequence: CASSGQLGGGYTF. CDR3 nucleotides: TGTGCCAGCTCCGGACAGCTGGGGGGTGGCTACACCTTC.

The chain carries TRBV5-8 and TRBJ1-5; D is uncertain. CDR1 and CDR2 (germline): SGHTS, YDEGEE. The germline V and J ends were trimmed by 0 bases and 0 bases, with 13 bases remaining between them. The CDR3 totals 17 residues. The CDR3 is CASSLEREAISNQPQHF. The CDR3 DNA reads TGTGCCAGCAGCTTGGAAAGGGAGGCCATTAGCAATCAGCCCCAGCATTTT.

V and J are TRBV6-5 and TRBJ1-5; 8 bases match TRBD1. Germline V gene sequence: CDR1 MNHEY, CDR2 SVGAGI. CDR3 length: 12 amino acids. Trimming cost V 8 bases and J 10 bases; bases outside gene matches: 7. The CDR3 here is CASGDRGGPQHF. The CDR3 DNA sequence: TGTGCCAGCGGCGACAGGGGAGGCCCCCAGCATTTT.

The V gene is TRBV25-1, the J gene TRBJ1-2; 9 nucleotides line up with TRBD1. Germline V lookup: CDR1 MGHDK, CDR2 SYGVNS. This CDR3 comprises 14 residues. The ends lost 4 bases at V and 8 bases at J; junction bases unmatched: 8. The CDR3 sequence: CASSGPGQGGGYTF. In nucleotides, the CDR3 is TGTGCCAGCAGTGGCCCGGGACAGGGAGGAGGCTACACCTTC.

The J gene is TRBJ2-7, the V gene TRBV5-1, with 9 bases matching TRBD1. J lost 5 bases, V lost 4 bases, and 13 bases had no gene match. CDR1 and CDR2 from the germline V gene are SGHRS and YFSETQ. This CDR3 region has 16 residues. The CDR3 DNA follows: TGCGCCAGCAGCCCGGGGACAGGGCCTCCGGGTGACGAGCAGTACTTC. Translating gives CASSPGTGPPGDEQYF.

The chain employs TRBV4-1 and TRBJ2-7; tentatively, D is TRBD1 (6 bases). This CDR3 spans 12 amino acids. Germline CDR1 MGHRA, CDR2 YSYEKL. V lost 1 base and J 7 bases, leaving 8 bases between the germline ends. The DNA for the CDR3 is TGCGCCAGCAGCCAAGGAGGGGGAGAGCAGTACTTC. Encoded protein: CASSQGGGEQYF.

For this clone: The same CDR3 also results from other DNA sequences found in this sample. V is TRBV5-1 and J is TRBJ2-1; D gene unclear. Germline V CDR1 and CDR2: SGHRS, YFSETQ. The CDR3 is 14 amino acids. The ends were cut back, 2 bases at V and 5 bases at J, with 11 bases in the middle. CDR3: CASSLLGKNNEQFF. In DNA, the CDR3 is TGCGCCAGCAGCTTATTGGGCAAAAACAATGAGCAGTTCTTC.

The V gene is TRBV6-5, the J gene TRBJ1-1, with D uncertain. Trimming took 6 bases from V and 2 from J, leaving 4 bases between them. Germline CDR1 reads MNHEY; CDR2 reads SVGAGI. This CDR3 region has 11 residues. This CDR3 reads CASRDNTEAFF. Here the CDR3 DNA reads TGTGCCAGCAGAGATAACACTGAAGCTTTCTTT.

The chain employs TRBV3-1 (or the pseudogene TRBV3-2) and TRBJ1-1, with unresolved D. Trimming stripped 3 bases from V and 0 bases from J, with 11 bases between. Germline CDR1 LGHDT, CDR2 YNNKEL (reference sequence). The length of the CDR3 is 15 residues. Written as DNA, the CDR3 is TGTGCCAGCAGCCACCCCGCGGACCTGAACACTGAAGCTTTCTTT. Translating gives CASSHPADLNTEAFF.

The rearrangement uses TRBV5-4 and TRBJ2-1; tentatively, D is TRBD1 (5 bases). The V gene lost 5 bases and the J gene lost 7 bases, with 10 bases spanning the gap. Germline loops: CDR1 SGHNT, CDR2 YYREEE (reference sequence). The CDR3 is made up of 12 amino acids. The CDR3: CASSPGLNEQFF. In DNA form, the CDR3 reads TGTGCCAGCAGTCCAGGGTTAAATGAGCAGTTCTTC.

V gene TRBV10-1 combines with J gene TRBJ2-2; weak D call: TRBD2 (6 bases). The CDR3 totals 16 residues. Trimming removed 2 bases at V and 3 bases at J, with 13 bases between. Germline CDR1 reads WNHNN; CDR2 reads SYGVQD (reference sequence). Here the CDR3 DNA reads TGCGCCAGCAGTGAGATCGGGACTTTTTACACCGGGGAGCTGTTTTTT. It encodes CASSEIGTFYTGELFF.

V gene TRBV7-2 combines with J gene TRBJ2-6; either TRBD1 or TRBD2 may supply D (5 bases each). CDR1 and CDR2 (germline): SGHTA, FQGNSA. With 2 bases removed from V and 2 bases from J, the gap between germline ends came to 13 bases. The CDR3 consists of 17 residues. CDR3 loop: CASSLFQGEAGANVLTF. CDR3 DNA sequence: TGTGCCAGCAGCTTATTCCAGGGAGAGGCTGGGGCCAACGTCCTGACTTTC.

The chain employs TRBV4-3 and TRBJ1-5, with D perhaps matching TRBD1 (6 bases). V was clipped by 1 base and J by 6 bases, with 13 bases between them. Germline values: CDR1 LGHNA, CDR2 YSLEER. The CDR3 covers 15 residues. CDR3 nucleotides: TGCGCCAGCAGCCAAGCAGCCACAGGGAGTCAGCCCCAGCATTTT. Amino acids: CASSQAATGSQPQHF.